This T cell receptor beta chain is drawn from a study of CD8+ T cells in alopecia areata. Study information: Treated patients were given oral tofacitinib, which was dosed at 5 to 10 mg twice daily. Study-wide results and caveats: In scalp samples, resident alphabeta T cells of normal skin are also sequenced.

Germline V gives CDR1 SQVTM, CDR2 ANQGSEA. The germline V and J ends were trimmed by 4 bases and 3 bases, with 7 bases remaining between them. The CDR3 is 12 residues long. RNA, once extracted, was reverse transcribed into cDNA for use as the sequencing template. Only in-frame clones appear in the TCRdb table, and some are missing; sequencing was by immunoSEQ multiplex PCR. Here the sample spans over 150,000 clones, more than 60% being singletons. This clone was observed a handful of times. Its antigen is undetermined. The gene calls are TRBV29-1 and TRBJ2-1; D is perhaps TRBD2 (5 bases). The clonotype was recovered from a human donor with alopecia areata. Here the sequenced sample was CD4+ T cells sorted from blood, taken at week 0. In DNA form, the CDR3 reads TGCAGCGTTGGCGAGGGCTACAATGAGCAGTTCTTC. Translated: CSVGEGYNEQFF.